Listed below are T cell receptor beta chains from one sample, sequenced in a study of T cell repertoires in cytomegalovirus infection. No antigen has been assigned to these receptors. TCRdb redid the calling of the reads with MiXCR, one entry per CDR3 protein. This sample has 640,000 or so distinct CDR3 sequences, with around a third found just once. Sequencing used cultured PBMCs, obtained from culture after CMV antigen stimulation. Every receptor here comes from a human donor in good health (CMV status not recorded). Some clones in this sample may be carry-over from other donors' samples. Both conserved end residues are part of each CDR3. The D gene is left open where the match is weak. Only part of the rows carry a size: once, few, many, or a class if the clone is expanded.

D gene | clone size | J gene | V gene | CDR3 protein | CDR3 DNA
TRBD2 | few | TRBJ2-1 | TRBV5-4 | CASSPLLGTSIQDEQFF | TGTGCCAGCAGCCCCCTACTAGGGACTAGCATTCAGGATGAGCAGTTCTTC
TRBD1 | - | TRBJ1-1 | TRBV19 | CASSMDRDNTEAFF | TGTGCCAGTAGTATGGACAGGGATAACACTGAAGCTTTCTTT
- | many | TRBJ2-7 | TRBV7-2 | CASSVASSYEQYF | TGTGCCAGCAGCGTCGCCAGCTCCTACGAGCAGTACTTC
- | - | TRBJ1-1 | TRBV20-1 | CSARDRGGMNTEAFF | TGCAGTGCTAGAGATAGGGGCGGGATGAACACTGAAGCTTTCTTT
TRBD2 | few | TRBJ2-5 | TRBV10-3 | CAISESNWGGQETQYF | TGTGCCATCAGTGAATCGAATTGGGGGGGCCAAGAGACCCAGTACTTC
- | - | TRBJ2-2 | TRBV12-5 | CASGLGGSTGELFF | TGTGCTAGTGGTTTGGGGGGTAGCACCGGGGAGCTGTTTTTT
- | once | TRBJ2-3 | TRBV5-4 | CASSLPPRIDTQYF | TGTGCCAGCAGCTTGCCTCCCCGGATAGATACGCAGTATTTT
- | many | TRBJ1-1 | TRBV19 | CASSTNRGAGGTGEAFF | TGTGCCAGTAGTACAAACCGAGGGGCAGGAGGGACCGGTGAAGCTTTCTTT
TRBD2 | - | TRBJ2-1 | TRBV25-1 | CASTRTSGGSQFF | TGTGCCAGCACCAGGACTAGCGGGGGGTCTCAGTTCTTC
TRBD1 | - | TRBJ1-5 | TRBV6-1 | CASTRGRGPRPQHF | TGTGCCAGCACTCGGGGAAGGGGGCCGCGGCCCCAGCATTTT
- | once | TRBJ2-3 | TRBV6-8 | CASSLRQDGDTQYF | TGTGCCAGCAGTCTCAGACAGGACGGGGATACGCAGTATTTT
TRBD2 | many | TRBJ2-5 | TRBV7-2 | CASSFPWTSGRHETQYF | TGTGCCAGCAGCTTTCCTTGGACTAGCGGGAGGCACGAGACCCAGTACTTC
- | few | TRBJ2-2 | TRBV4-3 | CASSARRAGELFF | TGCGCCAGCAGCGCTAGGAGGGCAGGGGAGCTGTTTTTT
TRBD1 | - | TRBJ1-2 | TRBV6-6 | CASRGTGPIYYGYTF | TGTGCCAGCAGGGGGACAGGACCGATATACTATGGCTACACCTTC
- | few | TRBJ1-3 | TRBV7-6 | CASSSPPKRDSGNTIYF | TGTGCCAGCAGCTCCCCCCCCAAACGAGACTCTGGAAACACCATATATTTT
- | - | TRBJ2-3 | TRBV2 | CASSTTTPGTDTQYF | TGTGCCAGCAGTACGACTACGCCGGGCACAGATACGCAGTATTTT
- | - | TRBJ2-7 | TRBV4-3 | CASSQDYAVSYEQYF | TGCGCCAGCAGCCAAGATTACGCAGTCTCCTACGAGCAGTACTTC
- | few | TRBJ2-7 | TRBV6-8 | CASGSLELRQYF | TGTGCCAGCGGGAGTCTCGAACTACGGCAGTACTTC
- | - | TRBJ2-3 | TRBV10-3 | CALKGISTDTQYF | TGTGCCCTGAAGGGAATCTCCACAGATACGCAGTATTTT
- | few | TRBJ2-5 | TRBV6-1 | CASTHSGTRETQYF | TGTGCCAGCACCCATTCTGGGACGAGGGAGACCCAGTACTTC
TRBD1 | few | TRBJ2-3 | TRBV4-3 | CASSQALWGQGFSDTQYF | TGCGCCAGCAGCCAAGCCTTATGGGGACAGGGGTTTTCAGATACGCAGTATTTT
- | - | TRBJ2-7 | TRBV7-8 | CASSSVGAGPFYEQYF | TGTGCCAGCAGTTCGGTAGGGGCGGGACCATTCTACGAGCAGTACTTC
- | many | TRBJ2-1 | TRBV4-1 | CASSQLLATKPNEQFF | TGCGCCAGCAGCCAACTACTAGCAACGAAACCCAATGAGCAGTTCTTC
TRBD2 | - | TRBJ2-7 | TRBV6-2/TRBV6-3 | CASSSPGLGYEQYF | TGTGCCAGCAGTTCACCGGGACTAGGTTACGAGCAGTACTTC
- | - | TRBJ1-2 | TRBV15 | CATSTRELYYGYTF | TGTGCCACCAGCACCAGGGAGTTATACTATGGCTACACCTTC
- | few | TRBJ1-5 | TRBV15 | CATSRGPGGRQPQHF | TGTGCCACCAGCAGAGGTCCCGGGGGCCGTCAGCCCCAGCATTTT
- | - | TRBJ1-1 | TRBV4-1 | CASSGRPNTEAFF | TGCGCCAGCAGTGGCAGGCCGAACACTGAAGCTTTCTTT
TRBD2 | - | TRBJ2-3 | TRBV12-3/TRBV12-4 | CASRTPTSGGSTDTQYF | TGTGCCAGCAGAACACCGACTAGCGGGGGGAGCACAGATACGCAGTATTTT
- | few | TRBJ2-5 | TRBV9 | CASSVGDPTETQYF | TGTGCCAGCAGCGTAGGTGACCCCACAGAGACCCAGTACTTC
TRBD1 | - | TRBJ1-6 | TRBV25-1 | CASSHHLQGSYNSPLHF | TGTGCCAGCAGCCACCACCTACAGGGGTCATATAATTCACCCCTCCACTTT
- | - | TRBJ1-1 | TRBV2 | CASGGHPTEAFF | TGTGCCAGCGGGGGACACCCCACTGAAGCTTTCTTT
- | - | TRBJ1-2 | TRBV6-6 | CASSYSSGRNLNYGYTF | TGTGCCAGCAGTTACTCAAGCGGAAGAAACCTTAACTATGGCTACACCTTC
- | - | TRBJ2-4 | TRBV15 | CATSTRTAPYLAKNIQYF | TGTGCCACCAGCACTCGGACAGCTCCTTACTTAGCCAAAAACATTCAGTACTTC
- | - | TRBJ2-2 | TRBV7-2 | CASSSAGLVAGELFF | TGTGCCAGCAGCTCTGCAGGTTTGGTGGCGGGGGAGCTGTTTTTT
- | - | TRBJ1-4 | TRBV7-6 | CASSPKSANEKLFF | TGTGCCAGCAGCCCCAAGTCTGCTAATGAAAAACTGTTTTTT
- | few | TRBJ1-4 | TRBV20-1 | CSARDQGPTNEKLFF | TGCAGTGCTAGAGATCAGGGACCTACTAATGAAAAACTGTTTTTT
TRBD1 | - | TRBJ2-5 | TRBV6-1 | CASRPTDRGETQYF | TGTGCCAGCAGGCCTACCGACAGGGGTGAGACCCAGTACTTC
- | few | TRBJ1-2 | TRBV7-9 | CASSAGGEYGYTF | TGTGCCAGCAGCGCGGGGGGCGAGTATGGCTACACCTTC
- | few | TRBJ1-1 | TRBV7-6 | CASRGQGTEAFF | TGTGCCAGCAGGGGGCAGGGGACTGAAGCTTTCTTT
- | many | TRBJ2-5 | TRBV7-2 | CASSPDYGEEETQYF | TGTGCCAGCAGCCCGGACTATGGAGAAGAGGAGACCCAGTACTTC
- | - | TRBJ2-5 | TRBV2 | CASKLETQYF | TGTGCCAGCAAGTTGGAGACCCAGTACTTC
- | - | TRBJ2-1 | TRBV2 | CASSTSANNNEQFF | TGTGCCAGCAGTACAAGCGCCAATAACAATGAGCAGTTCTTC
- | - | TRBJ2-7 | TRBV12-3/TRBV12-4 | CASNRGAVHSYEQYF | TGTGCCAGCAACAGAGGGGCAGTTCATAGCTACGAGCAGTACTTC
- | - | TRBJ2-7 | TRBV7-2 | CASSLDGLIYEQYF | TGTGCCAGCAGCTTGGACGGTCTGATCTACGAGCAGTACTTC
- | - | TRBJ1-5 | TRBV28 | CASRAEGIGAQPQHF | TGTGCCAGCAGGGCTGAGGGGATCGGGGCTCAGCCCCAGCATTTT
TRBD2 | - | TRBJ2-1 | TRBV2 | CASRELAASSYNEQFF | TGTGCCAGCAGGGAACTAGCGGCGAGCTCCTACAATGAGCAGTTCTTC
- | - | TRBJ2-7 | TRBV12-3/TRBV12-4 | CASSLGEASYEQYF | TGTGCCAGCAGTTTGGGGGAGGCCTCCTACGAGCAGTACTTC